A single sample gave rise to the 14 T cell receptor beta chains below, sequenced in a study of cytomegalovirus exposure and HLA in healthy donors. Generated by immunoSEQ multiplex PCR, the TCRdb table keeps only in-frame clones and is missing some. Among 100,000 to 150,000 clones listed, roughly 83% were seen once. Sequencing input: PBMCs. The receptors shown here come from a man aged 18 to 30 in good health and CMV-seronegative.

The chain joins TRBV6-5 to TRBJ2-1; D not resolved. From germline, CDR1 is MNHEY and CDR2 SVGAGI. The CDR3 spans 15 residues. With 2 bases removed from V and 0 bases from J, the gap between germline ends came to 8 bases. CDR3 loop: CASSYKLSSYNEQFF. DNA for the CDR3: TGTGCCAGCAGTTACAAACTGTCCTCCTACAATGAGCAGTTCTTC.

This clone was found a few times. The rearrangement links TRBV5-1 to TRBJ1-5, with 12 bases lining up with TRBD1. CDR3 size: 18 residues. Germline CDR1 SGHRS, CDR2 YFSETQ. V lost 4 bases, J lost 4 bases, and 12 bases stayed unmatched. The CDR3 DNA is TGCGCCAGCAGCGCACGGGACAGGGGGCGGTTGGGGAATCAGCCCCAGCATTTT. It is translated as CASSARDRGRLGNQPQHF. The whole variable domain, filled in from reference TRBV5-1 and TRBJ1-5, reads KAGVTQTPRYLIKTRGQQVTLSCSPISGHRSVSWYQQTPGQGLQFLFEYFSETQRNKGNFPGRFSGRQFSNSRSEMNVSTLELGDSALYLCASSARDRGRLGNQPQHFGDGTRLSIL.

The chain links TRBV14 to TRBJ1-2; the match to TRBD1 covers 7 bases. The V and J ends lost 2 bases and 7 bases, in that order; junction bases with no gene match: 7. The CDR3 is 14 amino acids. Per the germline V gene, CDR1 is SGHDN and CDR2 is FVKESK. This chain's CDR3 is CASSQSTGPIGYTF. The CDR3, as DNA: TGTGCCAGCAGCCAATCGACAGGGCCGATTGGCTACACCTTC.

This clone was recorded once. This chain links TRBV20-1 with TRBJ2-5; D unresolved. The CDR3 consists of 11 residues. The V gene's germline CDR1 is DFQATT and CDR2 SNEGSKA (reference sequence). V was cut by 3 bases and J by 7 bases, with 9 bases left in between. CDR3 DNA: TGCAGTGCTAGTGATTCCGGGACCCAGTACTTC. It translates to CSASDSGTQYF.

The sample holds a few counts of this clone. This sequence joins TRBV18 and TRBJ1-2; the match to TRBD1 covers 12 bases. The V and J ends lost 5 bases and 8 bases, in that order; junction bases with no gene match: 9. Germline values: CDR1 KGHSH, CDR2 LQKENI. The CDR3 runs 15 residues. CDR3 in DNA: TGTGCCAGCTCAAGTTCGGGACAGGGGGCGCGGGGCTACACCTTC. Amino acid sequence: CASSSSGQGARGYTF. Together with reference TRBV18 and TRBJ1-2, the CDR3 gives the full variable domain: NAGVMQNPRHLVRRRGQEARLRCSPMKGHSHVYWYRQLPEEGLKFMVYLQKENIIDESGMPKERFSAEFPKEGPSILRIQQVVRGDSAAYFCASSSSGQGARGYTFGSGTRLTVV.

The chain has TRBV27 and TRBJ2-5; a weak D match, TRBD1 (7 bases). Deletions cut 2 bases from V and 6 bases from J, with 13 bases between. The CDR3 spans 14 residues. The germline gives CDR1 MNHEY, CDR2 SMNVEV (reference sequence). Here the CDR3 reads CASSLGGGEKTQYF. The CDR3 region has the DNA TGTGCCAGCAGTTTAGGAGGGGGCGAAAAGACCCAGTACTTC.

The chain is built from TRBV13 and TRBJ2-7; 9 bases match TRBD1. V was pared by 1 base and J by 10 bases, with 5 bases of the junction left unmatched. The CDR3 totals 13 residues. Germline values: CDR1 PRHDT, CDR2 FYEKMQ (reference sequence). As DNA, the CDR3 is TGTGCCAGCAGCTTAGACAGGGGGCCTCGTCAGTACTTC. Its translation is CASSLDRGPRQYF.

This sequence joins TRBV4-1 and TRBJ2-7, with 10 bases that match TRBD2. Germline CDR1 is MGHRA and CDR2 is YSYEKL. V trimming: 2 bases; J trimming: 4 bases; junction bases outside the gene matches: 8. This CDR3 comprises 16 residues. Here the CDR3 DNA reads TGCGCCAGCAGCCAACACAGCGGGGGGGCAACTTACGAGCAGTACTTC. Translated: CASSQHSGGATYEQYF.

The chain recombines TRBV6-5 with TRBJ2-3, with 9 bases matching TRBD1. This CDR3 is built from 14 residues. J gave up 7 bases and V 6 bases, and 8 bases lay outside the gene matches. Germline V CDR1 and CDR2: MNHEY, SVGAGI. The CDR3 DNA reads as TGTGCCAGCAGAGTCTCCGGGACAGGGAATACGCAGTATTTT. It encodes CASRVSGTGNTQYF.

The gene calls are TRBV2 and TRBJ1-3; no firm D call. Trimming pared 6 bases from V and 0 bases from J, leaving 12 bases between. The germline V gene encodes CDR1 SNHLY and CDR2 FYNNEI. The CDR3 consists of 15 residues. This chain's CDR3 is CASSPGRSSGNTIYF. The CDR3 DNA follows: TGTGCCAGCAGCCCGGGGAGGAGCTCTGGAAACACCATATATTTT.

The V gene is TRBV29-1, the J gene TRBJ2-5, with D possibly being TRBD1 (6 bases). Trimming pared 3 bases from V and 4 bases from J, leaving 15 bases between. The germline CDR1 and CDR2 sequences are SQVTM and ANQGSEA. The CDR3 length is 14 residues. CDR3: CSVEYRQVGETQYF. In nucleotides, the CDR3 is TGCAGCGTTGAGTACCGACAGGTCGGAGAGACCCAGTACTTC.

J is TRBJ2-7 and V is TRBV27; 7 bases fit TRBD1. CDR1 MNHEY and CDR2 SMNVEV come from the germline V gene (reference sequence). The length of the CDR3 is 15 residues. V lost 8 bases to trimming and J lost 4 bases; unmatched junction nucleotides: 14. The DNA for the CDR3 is TGTGCCAGCCCTCCCTTTACAGGGGCTTTATACGAGCAGTACTTC. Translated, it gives CASPPFTGALYEQYF.

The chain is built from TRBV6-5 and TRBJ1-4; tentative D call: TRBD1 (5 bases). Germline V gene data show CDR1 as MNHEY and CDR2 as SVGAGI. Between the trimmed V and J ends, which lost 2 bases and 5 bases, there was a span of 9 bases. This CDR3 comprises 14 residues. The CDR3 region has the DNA TGTGCCAGCAGTTACAAGGGGCCCAATGAAAAACTGTTTTTT. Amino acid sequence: CASSYKGPNEKLFF.

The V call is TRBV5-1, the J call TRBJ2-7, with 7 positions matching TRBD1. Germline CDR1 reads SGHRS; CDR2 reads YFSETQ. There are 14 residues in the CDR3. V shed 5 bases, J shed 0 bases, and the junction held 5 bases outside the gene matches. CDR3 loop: CASSVDRRSYEQYF. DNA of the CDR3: TGCGCCAGCAGTGTGGACAGGCGCTCCTACGAGCAGTACTTC.